The rows below give T cell receptor beta chains drawn from one sample of a study of vaccination effects on CD4 cells after COVID-19. For these receptors, no antigen is known. The data were produced by immunoSEQ multiplex PCR, yet TCRdb's version contains in-frame clones alone and is incomplete. The sample records roughly 27,000 clones, around 79% being singletons. The material was CD4+ T cells from PBMCs cultured with HCoV-NL63 spike peptides, obtained before COVID-19 vaccination. The source of these receptors is a human donor who had a prior SARS-CoV-2 infection. CDR3s include the opening cysteine and the closing phenylalanine or tryptophan.

V gene	CDR3 length	J gene	CDR3 protein
TRBV19	15	TRBJ2-3	CASSRGSPFTDTQYF
TRBV4-1	11	TRBJ2-5	CASSQEETQYF
TRBV5-4	13	TRBJ2-3	CASSSKTTDTQYF
TRBV5-1	15	TRBJ2-1	CASNLDRGGNNEQFF
TRBV6-5	16	TRBJ1-2	CASSYSTGTANYGYTF
TRBV9	13	TRBJ2-1	CASSVGPYNEQFF
TRBV2	12	TRBJ2-1	CASRADLNEQFF
TRBV6-6	13	TRBJ2-3	CASTGFFADTQYF
TRBV21-1	15	TRBJ1-4	CASSKDKVLNEKLFF
TRBV11-3	14	TRBJ2-3	CASSLVAEGDTQYF
TRBV18	17	TRBJ2-3	CASSPLPSATSTDTQYF
TRBV9	14	TRBJ2-7	CASSAGSRRTEQYF
TRBV5-4	13	TRBJ2-1	CASRIDSYNEQFF
TRBV2	14	TRBJ2-3	CASSPILSTDTQYF
TRBV30	14	TRBJ2-1	CAWNEGVGYNEQFF
TRBV4-3	16	TRBJ2-1	CASSQEWDREIYEQFF
TRBV6-5	15	TRBJ2-2	CASSPRGRVTGELFF
TRBV6-4	15	TRBJ2-3	CASSVAGGATDTQYF
TRBV5-4	14	TRBJ2-1	CASSLGRSGNEQFF
TRBV7-9	12	TRBJ2-5	CASSSGGETQYF
TRBV5-4	14	TRBJ1-4	CASRNQGDSEKLFF
TRBV6-2/TRBV6-3	15	TRBJ2-1	CASSLYSSVYNEQFF
TRBV5-1	14	TRBJ1-2	CASSLVGANYGYTF
TRBV3-1/TRBV3-2	15	TRBJ2-7	CASSHPGQGLNEQYF
TRBV27	16	TRBJ2-3	CASSPGLAGGTDTQYF
TRBV7-9	14	TRBJ1-2	CASSSVRGPNGYTF
TRBV15	15	TRBJ2-7	CATSRLGAQGYEQYF
TRBV2	14	TRBJ2-5	CASSYLLAEETQYF
TRBV7-9	16	TRBJ1-2	CASSLAYREGGYGYTF
TRBV2	14	TRBJ2-3	CASSEKTGQDTQYF
TRBV7-2	15	TRBJ2-7	CASSPRLAGGEEQYF
TRBV5-4	14	TRBJ1-1	CASSLGYVNTEAFF
TRBV5-1	17	TRBJ2-3	CASSPNTGQGMTDTQYF
TRBV28	17	TRBJ2-3	CASLSPLMGAGTDTQYF
TRBV5-1	15	TRBJ2-3	CASSLGLAPTDTQYF
TRBV2	13	TRBJ1-1	CASSDIEDTEAFF
TRBV6-4	16	TRBJ1-1	CASNIGTGELNTEAFF
TRBV6-5	13	TRBJ1-1	CASSYREGRGAFF
TRBV6-5	15	TRBJ2-3	CASSYSPTGVDTQYF
TRBV6-6	16	TRBJ1-4	CASVRGGLGANEKLFF
TRBV7-2	15	TRBJ1-2	CASSLARGQGYGYTF
TRBV10-3	15	TRBJ1-2	CAISELQGRDYGYTF